Shown below are 7 T cell receptor beta chains from a single sample sequenced in a study of T cell repertoires in cytomegalovirus infection. TCRdb passed the reads through MiXCR, listing each CDR3 protein once. The profile covers under 200,000 distinct CDR3 sequences, with 17% appearing a single time and roughly a sixth taken by the ten largest. The sequenced sample was CD8+ T cells from PBMCs. The receptors were sampled from a human donor in good health (CMV status not recorded). Some clones in this sample may be carry-over from other donors' samples.

For this clonotype: The junction differs from germline at one of its ends, possibly a read error. The chain combines TRBV6-2 or TRBV6-3 with TRBJ2-1, with D unclear. The CDR3 is 13 amino acids. Per germline, CDR1 MNHEY and CDR2 SVGEGT. In DNA, the CDR3 is TGTGCCCGCAGCCCTTGGCCAGACAATGAGCAGTTCTTC. This encodes CARSPWPDNEQFF.

The J gene is TRBJ1-2, the V gene TRBV12-5; 7 bases match TRBD1. This CDR3 is 20 amino acids long. V trimming: 1 base; J trimming: 6 bases; junction bases outside the gene matches: 23. Germline V gene sequence: CDR1 LGHNT, CDR2 FRNRAP. In nucleotides, the CDR3 is TGTGCTAGTGGTTTGGCGCAAAAATCCTCCCGGGACAGAAGACGGGATGGCTACACCTTC. This encodes CASGLAQKSSRDRRRDGYTF.

The sample holds a few counts of this clonotype. J is TRBJ2-1 and V is TRBV7-8; weak D call: TRBD2 (5 bases). Germline CDR1 and CDR2: SGHVS and FQNEAQ. This CDR3 is 16 amino acids long. V was clipped by 4 bases and J by 1 base, with 14 bases between them. CDR3 sequence: CASSSPDYPSYNEQFF. For the CDR3, the DNA is TGTGCCAGCAGCTCCCCTGACTATCCGTCCTACAATGAGCAGTTCTTC.

This clonotype was observed a handful of times. J is TRBJ1-1 and V is TRBV28; D is ambiguous. CDR3 length: 14 residues. CDR1 is MDHEN, CDR2 SYDVKM, per germline. Trimming cost V 2 bases and J 1 base, with 8 bases left between them. The CDR3 here is CASSLISRNTEAFF. CDR3 coding DNA: TGTGCCAGCAGTTTAATCTCACGGAACACTGAAGCTTTCTTT.

This clonotype occurred many times. The chain links TRBV6-2 or TRBV6-3 to TRBJ2-7, with a possible D match to TRBD2 (6 bases). Germline V gene data show CDR1 as MNHEY and CDR2 as SVGEGT. V lost 4 bases, J lost 5 bases, and 18 bases lay in between. This CDR3 comprises 15 residues. In DNA form, the CDR3 reads TGTGCCAGCAGTTTTGGGGACCGGCCGGGGGACGAGCAGTACTTC. Residues: CASSFGDRPGDEQYF.

This clonotype was recorded a few times. The chain links TRBV6-6 to TRBJ2-1; TRBD2 matches 12 bases. Germline CDR1 reads MNHNY; CDR2 reads SVGAGI (reference sequence). This CDR3 is built from 15 residues. V shed 6 bases, J shed 5 bases, and the junction held 5 bases outside the gene matches. In DNA, the CDR3 is TGTGCCAGCAGCTGGACTAGCGGGACTAACAATGAGCAGTTCTTC. Its translation: CASSWTSGTNNEQFF.

In this sample, this clonotype turned up many times. The CDR3 region is CASSSGLARGYEQYF. CDR3 coding DNA: TGTGCCAGCAGCTCCGGACTAGCAAGGGGCTACGAGCAGTACTTC. The rearrangement uses TRBV7-2 and TRBJ2-7; 8 bases map to TRBD2. V lost 4 bases and J lost 3; bases outside the gene matches: 8. The CDR3 is 15 residues long. Germline V CDR1 and CDR2: SGHTA, FQGNSA.